Here is one TCR beta chain with its context. Its antigen is not identified. The sample comes from a study of a mutant IDH1 vaccine in newly diagnosed glioma. The study, taken as a whole, reports: Any relationship between pseudoprogression and changes in top peripheral T cell clonotypes seemed absent.

Trimming cost V 3 bases and J 3 bases, with 19 bases left between them. This CDR3 has 17 amino acids. Per germline, CDR1 SEHNR and CDR2 FQNEAQ (reference sequence). Profiling relied on immunoSEQ multiplex PCR, and the TCRdb table lists in-frame clones only, not all of them. The sample yields around 60,000 clones, 70% to 90% seen once. Time point reported: week 23, last vaccination. Topical imiquimod accompanied each vaccine dose, which consisted of 300 ug of mutant IDH1 20-mer peptide. The rearrangement joins TRBV7-9 to TRBJ2-3; tentatively, D is TRBD1 (6 bases). The specimen was PBMCs, collected from a glioma patient whose treatment included an IDH1 peptide vaccine. The receptor was isolated from a man younger than 40 with glioma. CDR3 region: CASSLPRVGALTDTQYF. In DNA form, the CDR3 reads TGTGCCAGCAGCTTGCCCCGCGTGGGGGCTCTAACAGATACGCAGTATTTT.